Sequencing of this T cell receptor (beta chain) was carried out in a study of cytomegalovirus exposure and HLA in healthy donors (dated 2017 in TCRdb). Describing the broader study: An earlier analysis of some 500 of the donors reported approximately 300 Gb of sequence data and some 100 million unique TCR beta sequences from 150 million to 200 million T cells. All discovery cohort repertoires had been generated using a single sequencing platform. The number of donors typed differed by locus, with 629-630 for A, B, C, DRB1 and DQB1, around 560 for DQA1, 606 for DPA1, and approximately 470 for DPB1. The study aimed to test whether signatures of past pathogen exposure could be identified by cataloging public T cell receptors. Because of strong linkage in the cohort, roughly five DR-DQ haplotypes were treated as single units for association and clustering. About 330 gigabases of sequencing data and around 80 million unique TCR sequences made up an early release that covered fewer than 650 HLA-typed donors. Genome-wide SNP genotypes for about 55% of the 666 donors were used in a later genetic analysis, which treated that subset as a discovery cohort. HLA typing included class I and class II loci at four-digit resolution. Along with the approximately 700-subject first cohort, a separate validation cohort of over 90 different subjects was used. Among the approximately 430 genotyped donors, around 79% belonged to the genetic ancestry cluster associated with self-reported Caucasian donors. In a later analysis, previously published TCR beta repertoires from roughly 710 donors were re-analyzed and high-resolution HLA genotyping was added so that TCR occurrence patterns could be studied. Donor age, sex, ethnicity and CMV serostatus were compiled alongside the repertoire data. Among a few hundred genotyped donors of the cohort, an average of 235,054 unique TCR beta nucleotide sequences were sequenced per donor, around 20% of them non-productive. The study used immunosequencing to profile the T cell repertoires of more than 650 subjects and linked those repertoires to cytomegalovirus serostatus. Rather than using new phenotypic data, the later analysis identified candidate immune exposures from TCR beta sequences and from how often those sequences occurred across donors. High-throughput TCR immunosequencing, statistical association of individual TCRs with disease status, and machine learning were combined to predict cytomegalovirus infection status. An earlier analysis of several hundred of the donors applied high-throughput TCR beta sequencing to assess whether each TCR beta V gene segment acted as functional or pseudogenic. On the study overall, not on this receptor specifically: CMV serostatus was the only immune exposure information available for the cohort. This cohort had only TCR beta chains sequenced, and the lack of alpha or paired-chain data limited which features could be detected. A further reported finding was that TCR beta sequences accurately predicted the HLA-A and HLA-B alleles for most subjects in the first cohort. A later genetic analysis associated a missense DCLRE1C variant with V-gene and J-gene trimming of TCR beta chains, and an independent cohort replicated the association. A later analysis associated about 17,000 TCR beta sequences with specific HLA alleles at a false discovery rate of 0.05. The classifier was reported to diagnose cytomegalovirus status with high specificity and sensitivity in both the original and validation cohorts. Presence/absence analyses assumed roughly uniform sequencing depth across donors, an assumption that may not hold. Linkage disequilibrium might explain the correlated functional status among segregating V segments, but an unknown experimental factor could not be excluded. In a later analysis, several top co-occurrence clusters were reported to appear linked to parvovirus B19, influenza, CMV and Epstein-Barr virus. The authors suggested that the approach could potentially be generalized to other disease states and immunological phenotypes. Because some donors lacked HLA typing at each locus, the association tests relied only on the typed subset. A cluster of highly shared sequence variants was judged likely to represent a technical artifact of the sequencing pipeline. An earlier analysis of approximately 500 of the donors showed that most TCR beta V segments appeared in productive rearrangements either about 87% or about 30% of the time, which broadly matched IMGT annotations. Compared with the roughly 700-donor mean, donors in an Asian-associated ancestry cluster had fewer N-insertions in productive TCRs, according to a later genetic analysis. A total of roughly 160 TCR beta chains were listed by the study as associated with cytomegalovirus. A later analysis found that most CMV-associated TCR beta chains appeared HLA-restricted, with HLA associations seemingly driven largely by CMV exposure. A few of the identified cytomegalovirus-associated TCR beta chains were confirmed in vitro to be specific for cytomegalovirus antigens. When HLA alleles, especially DR and DQ, strongly co-occurred, TCR associations were difficult to assign to individual alleles. Some IMGT-functional V segments, including TRBV6-2 and TRBV6-3, could not be told apart with the 87-base-pair reads, so those segments were excluded. Compared with equally common non-associated chains, HLA-associated TCR beta chains in a later analysis were more clonally expanded and had lower generation probabilities. The earlier analysis of almost 600 of the donors excluded fewer than 20 rarely observed V segments, including chromosome 9 orphons, because counts were too low. In a later analysis, the rate of TCR association differed among HLA loci, with DRB1 alleles having the most associated TCRs and HLA-C alleles having the fewest. While some public TCRs were present in many individuals, most TCR sequences turned up only very rarely across donors.

The cohort comprised fewer than 700 healthy bone marrow donors. All cohort members were sampled while nominally healthy, although unrecorded immune exposures were likely present. The donor tested CMV seronegative, placing the donor among the roughly 350 seronegative members of the cohort. Every donor gave a peripheral blood sample, and the peripheral blood mononuclear cells from that sample were used for TCR beta sequencing. The Qiagen DNeasy Blood Extraction Kit was used to extract genomic DNA from the blood cell samples. Concerning this clone itself: The specificity of this receptor is unknown. Base qualities are not provided; no much larger clone lies one nucleotide away.

Its CDR3 holds 13 amino acids, cysteine through phenylalanine. Left in the record is the CDR3 DNA by itself, 39 bases read in frame from the first base. The germline V gene supplies CDR1 SGHTA and CDR2 FQGTGA. V and J lose 6 bases and 6 bases, and a span of 11 bases separates them. The method behind the library was the immunoSEQ multiplex PCR assay. For the multiplex PCR, a mixture combining 60 forward primers for TCR Vbeta segments and 13 reverse primers for TCR Jbeta segments was used. The CDR3 region of rearranged TCR beta genes was amplified from genomic DNA by a multiplex PCR assay. The Illumina HiSeq System was used to sequence the amplified TCR beta libraries as 87-base-pair reads. The original pipeline was this. In a later analysis, roughly 80 million unique TCR beta chains were counted across the 650 to 700 repertoires, and approximately 11 million of these chains were shared by at least two donors. Raw reads were error-corrected and collapsed into unique sequences with a nearest-neighbor algorithm that merged closely related sequences to remove PCR and sequencing errors. To assign V, D and J gene segments, CDR3 sequences were aligned to IMGT reference sequences. For a sequence to be retained, a match of at least six nucleotides to both a V gene segment and a J gene segment was required. Rearrangements were called productive when the CDR3 lacked stop codons and stayed in frame with V and J; all others were non-productive. Following IMGT convention, CDR3 was defined as the stretch from the second conserved V-encoded cysteine up to the conserved J-encoded phenylalanine. The earlier analysis of a few hundred of the donors excluded any sequence lacking an unambiguous match to a single V gene segment. An earlier analysis of 550 to 650 of the donors classified V segments as functional when productive rearrangements were above 56.7% and as segregating when the standard deviation between donors was above 5%. A statistical classification framework was built to diagnose cytomegalovirus status from the catalog of TCR beta chain sequences. In a later analysis, TCR nucleotide sequences were compared against IMGT/GENE-DB human TR gene sequences so that V and J genes could be assigned. The TCRdist pipeline was used in a later analysis to assign CDR3 sequences and most-parsimonious VDJ recombination scenarios. In a later analysis, every TCR beta chain was defined by the combination of its CDR3 amino acid sequence and its V-gene family, and reads without a unique V-gene family were dropped. A later analysis removed nearly 600 highly shared, low-generation-probability nucleotide sequences to deal with suspected cross-contamination and a sequencing artifact. In a later analysis, a clonal expansion index was calculated for each public chain from normalized within-repertoire ranks of inferred template counts. In a later analysis, generation probabilities were computed using a VDJ recombination model fitted to out-of-frame rearrangements, and the results were checked against IGoR. A later analysis scored TCR-TCR, TCR-HLA and TCR-CMV co-occurrence with hypergeometric tests, applying a repertoire-size bias correction to TCR pairs. A later analysis estimated false discovery rates by permuting HLA or CMV assignments 20 times. A later analysis grouped co-occurring TCRs with DBSCAN, adding TCRdist sequence similarity when clustering within HLA-allele-positive subsets. Co-occurrence clustering excluded repertoires with fewer than 30,000 or more than 120,000 public chains, plus five with anomalous nucleotide sharing. In its TCRdb copy, this immuneACCESS table keeps in-frame sequences only and misses some clones. Where compared with another copy, unresolved V genes explain less than half of these, and the others have no known cause. V and J calls and clone size follow that table, whereas D and trimming were derived from the DNA. The sample data list about 160,000 clones, and 60% to 80% of these were observed just once. Around 1.4% of the sample is taken by the ten largest.

The clonotype was recovered from a man aged 60-69 years in good health and CMV-seronegative. The V and J genes are TRBV7-3 and TRBJ2-2, with TRBD2 perhaps the D gene, on 5 matching bases. The specimen sequenced was PBMCs. The sequence in DNA is TGTGCCAGCAGTTCCCAGGAGGCCGGGGAGCTGTTTTTT. The translation is CASSSQEAGELFF.